This T cell receptor beta chain was obtained from a study of blood T cells in healthy people across ages. The sample holds a few counts of this clonotype. For the second PCR, which ran for about 6 to 12 cycles, a sample-barcoded 5' primer and a J-beta primer mix were used. TCRdb redid the calling of the 5' RACE reads with MiXCR, one entry per CDR3 protein. The sample carries about 720,000 distinct CDR3 sequences, approximately 22% recorded once. This CDR3 has 14 amino acids. Germline values: CDR1 SGHTA, CDR2 FQGNSA. V lost 9 bases and J 1 base, leaving 15 bases between the germline ends. Sequences were obtained from blood. This clonotype was obtained from a man between 65 and 85 years old in good health. J is TRBJ2-5 and V is TRBV7-2, with D perhaps TRBD1 or TRBD2 (5 bases each). This chain's CDR3 is CARTPGGGQETQYF. DNA of the CDR3: TGTGCCAGGACACCCGGTGGGGGCCAAGAGACCCAGTACTTC.